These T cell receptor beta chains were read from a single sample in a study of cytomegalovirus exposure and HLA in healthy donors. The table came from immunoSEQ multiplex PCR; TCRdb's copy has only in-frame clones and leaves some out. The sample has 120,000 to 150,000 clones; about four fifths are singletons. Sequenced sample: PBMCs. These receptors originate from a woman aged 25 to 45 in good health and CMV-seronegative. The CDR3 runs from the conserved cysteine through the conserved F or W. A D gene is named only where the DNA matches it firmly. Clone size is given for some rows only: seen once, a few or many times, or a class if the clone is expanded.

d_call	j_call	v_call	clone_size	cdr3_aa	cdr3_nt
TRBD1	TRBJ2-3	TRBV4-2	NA	CASSLQPGTVTTDTQYF	TGTGCCAGCAGCCTGCAGCCCGGGACAGTAACAACAGATACGCAGTATTTT
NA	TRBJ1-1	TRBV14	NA	CASRGNRYTEAFF	TGTGCCAGCAGAGGGAACAGGTACACTGAAGCTTTCTTT
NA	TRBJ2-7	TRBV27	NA	CASTPHSTSYEQYF	TGTGCCAGCACTCCCCACAGCACATCCTACGAGCAGTACTTC
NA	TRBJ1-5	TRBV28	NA	CASSFAGASYQPQHF	TGTGCCAGCAGTTTTGCGGGGGCCTCGTATCAGCCCCAGCATTTT
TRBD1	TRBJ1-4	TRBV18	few	CASSPRDRDALFF	TGTGCCAGCTCACCCCGGGACAGGGATGCACTGTTTTTT
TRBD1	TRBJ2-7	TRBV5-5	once	CASTQGQGKIYEQYF	TGTGCCAGCACTCAAGGACAGGGAAAGATCTACGAGCAGTACTTC
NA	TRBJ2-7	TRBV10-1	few	CASFVRYF	TGCGCCAGCTTTGTCAGGTATTTC
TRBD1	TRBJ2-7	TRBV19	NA	CASSKDRGIEDEQYF	TGTGCCAGTAGTAAAGACAGGGGAATTGAGGACGAGCAGTACTTC
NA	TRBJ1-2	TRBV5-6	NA	CASSSQGIYGYTF	TGTGCCAGCAGCTCGCAGGGGATCTATGGCTACACCTTC
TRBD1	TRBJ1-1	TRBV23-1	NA	CASSQPGQGAFF	TGCGCCAGCAGTCAACCAGGACAGGGAGCTTTCTTT
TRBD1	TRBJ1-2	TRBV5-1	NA	CASREDRDGGYTF	TGCGCCAGCAGGGAGGACAGGGATGGTGGCTACACCTTC
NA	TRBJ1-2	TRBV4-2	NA	CASSQDLVGARLSYTF	TGTGCCAGCAGCCAAGATTTGGTGGGGGCCCGGTTGAGCTACACCTTC
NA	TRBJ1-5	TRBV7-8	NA	CASSPRQRNQPQHF	TGTGCCAGCAGCCCAAGACAGCGCAATCAGCCCCAGCATTTT
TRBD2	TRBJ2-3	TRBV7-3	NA	CASSLTPLAGGASTDTQYF	TGTGCCAGCAGCTTAACACCACTAGCGGGGGGAGCTAGCACAGATACGCAGTATTTT